The 8 T cell receptor beta chains below were found in one sample sequenced in a study of T cell responses to AZD1222 COVID-19 vaccine. Produced via immunoSEQ multiplex PCR; TCRdb's table is partial and in-frame only. The sample yields about 130,000 clones, over 90% seen once. This sample comprised peripheral blood, obtained on day 0 of AZD1222 vaccination. Source of these receptors: an adult in good health.

The V gene is TRBV20-1, the J gene TRBJ1-2; D call uncertain. CDR1 and CDR2 from the germline V gene are DFQATT and SNEGSKA (reference sequence). This CDR3 is built from 10 residues. The V and J ends lost 6 bases and 6 bases respectively, with 8 bases between them. CDR3 in amino acids: CSAGRDGYTF. In nucleotides, the CDR3 is TGCAGTGCGGGGAGGGATGGCTACACCTTC.

The chain uses TRBV19 and TRBJ1-5; D unresolved. Germline values: CDR1 LNHDA, CDR2 SQIVND (reference sequence). CDR3 length equals 15 residues. Deletions cut 3 bases from V and 6 bases from J, with 15 bases between. DNA of the CDR3: TGTGCCAGTAGTATGGGCATTCTTAACAGTCAGCCCCAGCATTTT. Its translation is CASSMGILNSQPQHF.

The gene calls are TRBV27 and TRBJ2-2; D assignment may be TRBD1 or TRBD2 (5 bases each). The CDR3 runs 17 residues. V dropped 0 bases and J dropped 4 bases, with 15 bases sitting between them. Germline lookup yields CDR1 MNHEY and CDR2 SMNVEV (reference sequence). CDR3: CASSLSGTHHGTGELFF. The CDR3 DNA sequence: TGTGCCAGCAGTTTATCGGGGACCCATCATGGCACCGGGGAGCTGTTTTTT.

This chain links TRBV5-1 with TRBJ2-1; the match to TRBD2 covers 9 bases. The ends lost 4 bases at V and 4 bases at J; junction bases unmatched: 9. CDR3 length equals 16 residues. Germline lookup yields CDR1 SGHRS and CDR2 YFSETQ. For the CDR3, the DNA is TGCGCCAGCAGCGCTAGGACTAGCGATAGGTACAATGAGCAGTTCTTC. Its protein is CASSARTSDRYNEQFF. The complete variable domain, with remaining parts taken from reference TRBV5-1 and TRBJ2-1, reads KAGVTQTPRYLIKTRGQQVTLSCSPISGHRSVSWYQQTPGQGLQFLFEYFSETQRNKGNFPGRFSGRQFSNSRSEMNVSTLELGDSALYLCASSARTSDRYNEQFFGPGTRLTVL.

The V and J genes are TRBV2 and TRBJ1-2; TRBD1 is a possible D gene (6 bases). The V end was cut by 2 bases, the J end by 4 bases, with 14 bases between. This CDR3 is 15 amino acids long. The germline CDR1 and CDR2 sequences are SNHLY and FYNNEI. The CDR3 DNA reads TGTGCCAGCAGTGAATCAAACAGGGAGACCTATGGCTACACCTTC. This sequence encodes CASSESNRETYGYTF.

The chain is built from TRBV5-4 and TRBJ1-1; 8 bases are a match to TRBD1. The germline V gene encodes CDR1 SGHNT and CDR2 YYREEE (reference sequence). Losses at the gene ends were 2 bases for V and 5 bases for J; bases not matched to a gene: 8. This CDR3 region has 15 residues. In DNA, the CDR3 is TGTGCCAGCAGCTTTGGACAGGGACTCCCAACTGAAGCTTTCTTT. This gives the protein CASSFGQGLPTEAFF.

The chain employs TRBV5-1 and TRBJ2-1, with D perhaps matching TRBD2 (5 bases). Germline CDR1 SGHRS, CDR2 YFSETQ. There are 16 residues in the CDR3. V lost 1 base, J lost 4 bases, and 15 bases lay in between. The DNA of the CDR3 is TGCGCCAGCAGCTTGCTCGTGGAGGAATTATACAATGAGCAGTTCTTC. As protein: CASSLLVEELYNEQFF.

This rearrangement joins TRBV15 to TRBJ2-2, with 9 bases aligning to TRBD1. This CDR3 is 15 amino acids long. With 3 bases clipped from V and 4 bases from J, the junction kept 3 bases outside the gene matches. CDR1 is LNHNV, CDR2 YYDKDF, per germline (reference sequence). The CDR3 sequence is CATSREQGATGELFF. The CDR3 nucleotides read TGTGCCACCAGCAGGGAACAGGGGGCCACCGGGGAGCTGTTTTTT.